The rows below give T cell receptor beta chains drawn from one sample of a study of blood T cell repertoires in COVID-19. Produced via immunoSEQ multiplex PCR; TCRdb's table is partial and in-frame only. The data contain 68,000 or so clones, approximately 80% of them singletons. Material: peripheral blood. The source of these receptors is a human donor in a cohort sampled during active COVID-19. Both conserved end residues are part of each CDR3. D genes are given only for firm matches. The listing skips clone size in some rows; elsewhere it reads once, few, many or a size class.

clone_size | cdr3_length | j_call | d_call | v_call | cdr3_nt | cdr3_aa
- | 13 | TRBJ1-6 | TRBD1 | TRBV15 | TGTGCCACCAGCGTAGGGGGCTTGTCACCCCTCCACTTT | CATSVGGLSPLHF
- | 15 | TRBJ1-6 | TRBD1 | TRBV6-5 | TGTGCCAGCAGAGGTGCCGGGACAGGTGGTTCACCCCTCCACTTT | CASRGAGTGGSPLHF
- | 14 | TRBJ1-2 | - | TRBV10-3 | TGTGCCACGACCCCCAGGTTGGAGGACTATGGCTACACCTTC | CATTPRLEDYGYTF
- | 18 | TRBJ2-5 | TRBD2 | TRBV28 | TGTGCCAGCAGCCTTCCTCTAGCGGGGGACTCTCGACGAGAGACCCAGTACTTC | CASSLPLAGDSRRETQYF
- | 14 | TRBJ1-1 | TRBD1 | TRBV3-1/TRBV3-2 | TGTGCCAGCAGTTCGGCGGACAGGGACACTGAAGCTTTCTTT | CASSSADRDTEAFF
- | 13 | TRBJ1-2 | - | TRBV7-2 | TGTGCCAGCAGCCCAGGGAGGCGACTCGGCTACACCTTC | CASSPGRRLGYTF
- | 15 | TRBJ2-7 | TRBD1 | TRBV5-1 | TGCGCCAGCAGCTGGGGGGACAGGGCGGCCTACGAGCAGTACTTC | CASSWGDRAAYEQYF
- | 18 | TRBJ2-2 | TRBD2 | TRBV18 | TGTGCCAGCTCACCAGCGATTAGCGGGGGGGCGCACACCGGGGAGCTGTTTTTT | CASSPAISGGAHTGELFF
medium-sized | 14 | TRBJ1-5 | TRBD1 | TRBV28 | TGTGCCAGCAGTTTACCAGGGGGCTCCCAGCCCCAGCATTTT | CASSLPGGSQPQHF
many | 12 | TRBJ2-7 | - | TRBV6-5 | TGTGCCACTCCGGAGGGGTCGAACGAGCAGTACTTC | CATPEGSNEQYF
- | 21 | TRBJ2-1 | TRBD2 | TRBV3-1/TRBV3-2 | TGTGCCAGCAGCCCCCTGAGGAGACTACCGACTAGCGGGGGGGCTGACAATGAGCAGTTCTTC | CASSPLRRLPTSGGADNEQFF
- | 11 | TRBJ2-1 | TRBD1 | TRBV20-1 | TGCAGTGCCCCGACAGGGGATGAGCAGTTCTTC | CSAPTGDEQFF